The T cell receptor beta chain under discussion was sequenced for a study of cytotoxic CD8 clonotypes in ibrutinib-treated CLL. In the study overall: There were roughly 10 relapsed/refractory patients and 15 treatment-naive patients, and 17 were IGHV unmutated. Recorded responses included about 25 partial and 2 complete; following median roughly 74 months, roughly 15 stayed remitted and about 12 progressed.

The V gene's germline CDR1 is SGHRS and CDR2 YFSETQ. The CDR3 loop spans 14 amino acids. V was clipped by 2 bases and J by 5 bases; unmatched bases: 3. This table comes from immunoSEQ multiplex PCR, and its TCRdb copy is limited to in-frame clones, with some not included. This sample has approximately 100,000 clones, with under 70% found just once. Points from the study as a whole: Clonality rose at ibrutinib response and fell back toward baseline at progression. Circulating CD8+ T-cell counts were tracked by baseline clonality, which exceeded that of age-matched healthy donors.

In its sample, this clone was seen a few times. Its antigen is not known. The sequences come from PBMCs, collected after 24 months of ibrutinib treatment. The rearrangement links TRBV5-1 to TRBJ2-7; 11 bases are shared with TRBD2. The sequence was obtained from a human donor with chronic lymphocytic leukemia. CDR3 DNA: TGCGCCAGCAGCTTTAGCGGGGGGGCGAACGAGCAGTACTTC. Protein sequence: CASSFSGGANEQYF.